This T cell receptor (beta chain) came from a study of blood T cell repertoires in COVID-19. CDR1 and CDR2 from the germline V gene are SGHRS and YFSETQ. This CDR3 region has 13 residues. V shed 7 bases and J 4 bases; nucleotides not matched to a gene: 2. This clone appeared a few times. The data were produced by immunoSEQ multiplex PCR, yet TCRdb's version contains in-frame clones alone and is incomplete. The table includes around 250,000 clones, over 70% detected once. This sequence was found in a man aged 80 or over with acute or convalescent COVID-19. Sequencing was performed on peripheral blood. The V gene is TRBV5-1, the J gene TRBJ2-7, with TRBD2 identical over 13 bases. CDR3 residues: CASGLAGEYEQYF. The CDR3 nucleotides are TGCGCCAGCGGACTAGCGGGAGAATACGAGCAGTACTTC.